This TCR beta chain was sequenced for a study of regulatory T cells in long-lasting Graves disease. TCR beta libraries were built with iRepertoire HTBI primers and Arm-PCR of CDR3 regions. MiXCR, run by TCRdb on the multiplex PCR reads, gives a single entry per CDR3 protein. This sample carries more than 450,000 distinct CDR3 sequences, 12% of them seen once, and the ten largest clones take 8.9%. The ends lost 3 bases at V and 7 bases at J; junction bases unmatched: 12. The CDR3 loop spans 18 amino acids. Germline values: CDR1 SGHVS, CDR2 FQNEAQ. Described time point: newly diagnosed GD, antithyroid drugs for less than 3 months. RNA from PBMCs was the source of the TCR library. Study conclusions and caveats: Favoring TRBV28, TRBJ1-2 and TRBJ2-5 was a feature seen in persistent disease.

In its sample, this clonotype was seen many times. The antigen is unknown. In addition, the sample was reused for a study of T cells in Graves' hyperthyroidism and ophthalmopathy. As that study records: Most thyroid clonotypes with frequency above 0.001 were detected in blood.

The chain is built from TRBV7-8 and TRBJ2-2; TRBD2 matches at 12 bases. The sample here was peripheral blood mononuclear cells (PBMCs), taken at new diagnosis, from a patient treated with antithyroid drugs. This TCR came from a woman aged 25 to 45 with Graves disease. CDR3 sequence reads: CASSFRLAGGFLIGELFF. The DNA for the CDR3 is TGTGCCAGCAGCTTCCGGCTAGCGGGAGGGTTCTTGATCGGGGAGCTGTTTTTT.